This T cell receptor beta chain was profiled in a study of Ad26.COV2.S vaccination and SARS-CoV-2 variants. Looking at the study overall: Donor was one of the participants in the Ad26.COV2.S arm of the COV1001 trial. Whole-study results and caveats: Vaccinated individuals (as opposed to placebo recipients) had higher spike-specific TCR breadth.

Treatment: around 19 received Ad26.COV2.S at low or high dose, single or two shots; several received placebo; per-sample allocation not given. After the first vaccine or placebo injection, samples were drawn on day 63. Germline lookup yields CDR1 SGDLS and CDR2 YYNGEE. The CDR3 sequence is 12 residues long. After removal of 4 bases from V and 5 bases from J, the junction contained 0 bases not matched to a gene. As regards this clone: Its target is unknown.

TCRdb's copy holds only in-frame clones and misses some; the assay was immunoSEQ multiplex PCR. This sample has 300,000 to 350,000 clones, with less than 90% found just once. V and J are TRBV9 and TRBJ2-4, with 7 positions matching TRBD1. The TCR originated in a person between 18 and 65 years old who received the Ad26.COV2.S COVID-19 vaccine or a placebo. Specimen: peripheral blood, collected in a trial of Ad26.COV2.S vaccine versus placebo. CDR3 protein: CASSRGQNIQYF. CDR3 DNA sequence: TGTGCCAGCAGCAGGGGGCAAAACATTCAGTACTTC.